One T cell receptor beta chain is described in this entry. Its specificity is unknown. An end of the junction differs from the germline gene, which may be a read error. The record originates from a study of tumor-infiltrating lymphocytes in primary liver carcinoma. Study-level background: These patients were men and women whose ages were 30 to 69 years. Whole-study results and caveats: Between tumor regions, pairs overlapped more than tumor-adjacent and tumor-blood pairs did.

A primer matching the constant region was used to make TCR beta cDNA from 500 to 650 ng of total RNA. Generation of the TCR beta libraries relied on three nested multiplex PCR rounds using slightly modified ARM-PCR. A C-beta reverse primer and TRBV1-TRBV30 forward primers served in each of the first two PCR rounds, at about 9 cycles apiece. A single record per CDR3 protein comes from TCRdb applying MiXCR to the multiplex PCR reads. The data contain around 40,000 distinct CDR3 sequences, around 70% of them singletons. Unsorted bulk tissue (roughly 17-33 mg) underwent RNA and DNA co-extraction. The CDR3 extends over 16 amino acids. Germline V gene sequence: CDR1 SGHRS, CDR2 YFSETQ.

Sequencing was performed on liver tumor tissue from sampling region 2. Stated subset: tumor region T2, inferior pole. This chain connects TRBV5-1 to TRBJ2-3; 7 bases map to TRBD2. The clonotype originates from a man between 35 and 55 years old with primary liver carcinoma and hepatitis B virus infection. CDR3 loop: CASTPSGATSTGTHYF. The CDR3 region has the DNA TGCGCCAGCACACCTAGCGGAGCAACTAGCACAGGTACGCACTATTTT.